The rows below give T cell receptor beta chains drawn from one sample of a study of radiotherapy plus CTLA-4 blockade in lung cancer. Sequencing used immunoSEQ multiplex PCR; TCRdb keeps in-frame clones, though not all of them. Altogether around 37,000 clones are present, approximately 72% being singletons, with the ten largest covering roughly a tenth. The sample was peripheral blood, taken from a patient treated with radiotherapy plus ipilimumab. The receptors here all came from a human donor with non-small cell lung cancer who had stable disease on radiotherapy plus ipilimumab. CDR3s include the opening cysteine and the closing phenylalanine or tryptophan. The order of the fields is D gene, J gene, V gene, clone size, CDR3 DNA, CDR3 protein. The D gene is left open where the match is weak. Size is omitted from some rows. Given values are once, few, many or a class for expanded clones.

-	TRBJ2-2	TRBV4-3	-	TGCGCCAGCAGCCAAGATCCCCTACTAGGCACCGGGGAGCTGTTTTTT	CASSQDPLLGTGELFF
-	TRBJ1-2	TRBV27	-	TGTGCCAGCAGTTTATCGTACGTCACTTCAGGGTCGGGTGGCTACACCTTC	CASSLSYVTSGSGGYTF
TRBD2	TRBJ2-5	TRBV5-1	-	TGCGCCAGCGGGACTAGCGGGGGGTCAGGGGAGACCCAGTACTTC	CASGTSGGSGETQYF
TRBD2	TRBJ2-1	TRBV5-4	few	TGTGCCAGCACCACTAGCGGGGGGGCCTACAATGAGCAGTTCTTC	CASTTSGGAYNEQFF
TRBD2	TRBJ2-1	TRBV19	-	TGTGCCAGTAGTGAGCGGGGGTCACGTTACAATGAGCAGTTCTTC	CASSERGSRYNEQFF
-	TRBJ1-1	TRBV11-2	-	TGTGCCAGCAGCTTACGGCGGGTAGAGAACACTGAAGCTTTCTTT	CASSLRRVENTEAFF
-	TRBJ2-7	TRBV10-1	medium-sized	TGCGCCAGCAGTGAGTCCAGCTACGAGCAGTACTTC	CASSESSYEQYF
-	TRBJ1-5	TRBV6-6	-	TGTGCCAGCAACCATCGGGGGGGGGACCAGCCCCAGCATTTT	CASNHRGGDQPQHF
-	TRBJ1-2	TRBV4-2	-	TGTGCCAGCAGCCAAGCTCGGCAGGGATCGGATGGCTACACCTTC	CASSQARQGSDGYTF
-	TRBJ1-4	TRBV6-1	-	TGTGCCAGCAGTGAGTCGGAGGGAACTAATGAAAAACTGTTTTTT	CASSESEGTNEKLFF
TRBD1	TRBJ1-3	TRBV5-1	few	TGCGCCAGCAGCCCGGGACAGCGAGGTCCATCTGGAAACACCATATATTTT	CASSPGQRGPSGNTIYF
TRBD2	TRBJ2-1	TRBV5-1	-	TGCGCCAGCAGCTCCGTAGCGGGGGGGCTCGTTGAGCAGTTCTTC	CASSSVAGGLVEQFF
-	TRBJ2-2	TRBV6-1	-	TGTGCCAGCAGTGATCCTCTCCTCCTGCTGGGAGCAGGCAGTGGTTTTTTT	CASSDPLLLLGAGSGFF
-	TRBJ2-4	TRBV5-1	-	TGCGCCAGCAGGCCCGACTCGTCGAGTGGCATTCAGTACTTC	CASRPDSSSGIQYF
-	TRBJ1-5	TRBV10-2	-	TGCGCCAGCAGTGAGGTGAGTCAGCCCCAGCATTTT	CASSEVSQPQHF
-	TRBJ2-1	TRBV29-1	-	TGCAGCGTTGACCGGGTAAAGGGGAATGAGCAGTTCTTC	CSVDRVKGNEQFF
TRBD2	TRBJ2-3	TRBV2	-	TGTGCCAGCAGTGAAGATGGGGCGGGGGTTTTCACAGATACGCAGTATTTT	CASSEDGAGVFTDTQYF
-	TRBJ1-5	TRBV5-1	-	TGCGCCAGCAGCTTGGAAGGGGGAGGCAATCAGCCCCAGCATTTT	CASSLEGGGNQPQHF
-	TRBJ1-1	TRBV11-3	-	TGTGCCAGCTCCACGGGGGGTGGTTGGAACACTGAAGCTTTCTTT	CASSTGGGWNTEAFF
-	TRBJ1-2	TRBV7-3	-	TGTGCCAGCAGCTCGGATACAGGGTTTGGCTACACCTTC	CASSSDTGFGYTF
-	TRBJ2-1	TRBV5-1	-	TGCGCCAGCAGCCTTGGGAGTTACAATGAGCAGTTCTTC	CASSLGSYNEQFF
-	TRBJ2-5	TRBV30	few	TGTGCCTGGAGGCTTAACGGGGACCAGTACTTC	CAWRLNGDQYF
-	TRBJ1-3	TRBV12-5	-	TGTGCTAGTGGTTTGTCCATTTGGGGGGAGTCTGGAAACACCATATATTTT	CASGLSIWGESGNTIYF
TRBD1	TRBJ2-7	TRBV5-1	-	TGCGCCAGCGCGACAGGGGGCGCATTTTCCGAGCAGTACTTC	CASATGGAFSEQYF
TRBD1	TRBJ2-3	TRBV5-1	-	TGCGCCAGCAGCCCTGTCCGGGACAGGGTAAATACGCAGTATTTT	CASSPVRDRVNTQYF
-	TRBJ2-1	TRBV11-2	-	TGTGCCAGCAGCTTAGCATCGGACAATGAGCAGTTCTTC	CASSLASDNEQFF
-	TRBJ1-1	TRBV5-4	-	TGTGCCAGCAGCTTACAGGGTGGCACTGAAGCTTTCTTT	CASSLQGGTEAFF
TRBD1	TRBJ1-4	TRBV30	few	TGTGCCTGGAGTATGTACTGGGGCGGGACAGGGGATGAAAAACTGTTTTTT	CAWSMYWGGTGDEKLFF
-	TRBJ2-1	TRBV29-1	-	TGCAGCGCAACAGACTACAATGAGCAGTTCTTC	CSATDYNEQFF
TRBD2	TRBJ2-5	TRBV10-2	-	TGCGCCAGCAGTGATGCGGGGGTACTGCAAGAGACCCAGTACTTC	CASSDAGVLQETQYF
-	TRBJ1-4	TRBV30	-	TGTGCCTGGAAACGAGACTACCCATGGACTGAAAAACTGTTTTTT	CAWKRDYPWTEKLFF